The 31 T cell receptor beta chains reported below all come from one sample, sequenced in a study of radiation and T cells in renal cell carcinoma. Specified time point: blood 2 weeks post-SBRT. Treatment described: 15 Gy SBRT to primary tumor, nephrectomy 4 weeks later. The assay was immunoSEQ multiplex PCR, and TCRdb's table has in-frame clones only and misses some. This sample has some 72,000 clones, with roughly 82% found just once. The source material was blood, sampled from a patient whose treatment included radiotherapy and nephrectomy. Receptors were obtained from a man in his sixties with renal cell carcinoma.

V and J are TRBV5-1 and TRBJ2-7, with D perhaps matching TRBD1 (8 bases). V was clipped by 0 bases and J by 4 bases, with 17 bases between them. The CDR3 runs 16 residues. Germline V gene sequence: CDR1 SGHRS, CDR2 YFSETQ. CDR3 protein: CASSLGTGGVLYEQYF. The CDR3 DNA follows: TGCGCCAGCAGCTTGGGTACAGGGGGGGTATTATACGAGCAGTACTTC.

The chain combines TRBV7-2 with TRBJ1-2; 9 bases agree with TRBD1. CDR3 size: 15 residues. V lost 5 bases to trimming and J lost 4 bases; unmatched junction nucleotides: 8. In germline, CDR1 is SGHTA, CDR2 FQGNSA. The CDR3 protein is CASSPGQGPLYGYTF. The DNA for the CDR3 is TGTGCCAGCAGCCCGGGACAGGGCCCCCTCTATGGCTACACCTTC. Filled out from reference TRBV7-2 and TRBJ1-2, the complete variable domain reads GAGVSQSPSNKVTEKGKDVELRCDPISGHTALYWYRQSLGQGLEFLIYFQGNSAPDKSGLPSDRFSAERTGGSVSTLTIQRTQQEDSAVYLCASSPGQGPLYGYTFGSGTRLTVV.

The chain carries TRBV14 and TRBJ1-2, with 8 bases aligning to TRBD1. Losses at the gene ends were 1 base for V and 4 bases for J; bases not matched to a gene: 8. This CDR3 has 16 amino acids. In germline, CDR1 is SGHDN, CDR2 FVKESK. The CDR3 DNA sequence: TGTGCCAGCAGCCAAGTTGGAGGACAGGGAAGCTATGGCTACACCTTC. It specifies CASSQVGGQGSYGYTF.

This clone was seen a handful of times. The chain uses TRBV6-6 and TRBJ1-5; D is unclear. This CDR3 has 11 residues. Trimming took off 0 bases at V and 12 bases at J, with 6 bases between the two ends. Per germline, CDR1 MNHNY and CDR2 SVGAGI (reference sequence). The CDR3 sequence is CASSYSQNQHF. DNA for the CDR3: TGTGCCAGCAGTTACTCGCAGAACCAGCATTTT.

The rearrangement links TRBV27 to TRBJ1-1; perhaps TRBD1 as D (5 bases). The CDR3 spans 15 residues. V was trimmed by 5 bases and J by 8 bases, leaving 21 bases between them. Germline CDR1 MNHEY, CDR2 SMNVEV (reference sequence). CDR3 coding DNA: TGTGCCAGCAGTGGTCTGGGGCGAGTCCTCTCAGAAGCTTTCTTT. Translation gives CASSGLGRVLSEAFF.

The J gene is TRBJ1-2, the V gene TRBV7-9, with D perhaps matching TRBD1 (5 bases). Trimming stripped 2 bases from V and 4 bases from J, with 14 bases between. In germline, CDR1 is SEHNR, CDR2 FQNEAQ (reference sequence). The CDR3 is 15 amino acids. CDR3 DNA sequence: TGTGCCAGCAGCTTAAACCCGGACACAGCCTATGGCTACACCTTC. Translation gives CASSLNPDTAYGYTF.

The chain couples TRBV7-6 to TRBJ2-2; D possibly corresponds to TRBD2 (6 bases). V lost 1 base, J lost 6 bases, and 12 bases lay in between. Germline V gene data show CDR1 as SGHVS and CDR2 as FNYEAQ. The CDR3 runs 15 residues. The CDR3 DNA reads TGTGCCAGCAGCTTAGGGGGGGATTCCTCCGGGGAGCTGTTTTTT. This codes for CASSLGGDSSGELFF.

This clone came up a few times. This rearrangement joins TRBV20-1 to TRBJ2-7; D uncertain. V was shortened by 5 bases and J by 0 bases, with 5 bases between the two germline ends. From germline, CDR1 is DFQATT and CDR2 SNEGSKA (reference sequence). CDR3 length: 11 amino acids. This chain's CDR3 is CSALNSYEQYF. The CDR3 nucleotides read TGCAGTGCTCTGAACTCCTACGAGCAGTACTTC.

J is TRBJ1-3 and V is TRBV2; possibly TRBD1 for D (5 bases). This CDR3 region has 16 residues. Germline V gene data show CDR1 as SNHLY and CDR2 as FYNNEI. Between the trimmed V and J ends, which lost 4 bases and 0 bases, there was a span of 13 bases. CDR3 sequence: CASSAGTASSGNTIYF. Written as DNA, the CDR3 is TGTGCCAGCAGTGCCGGGACGGCCAGCTCTGGAAACACCATATATTTT.

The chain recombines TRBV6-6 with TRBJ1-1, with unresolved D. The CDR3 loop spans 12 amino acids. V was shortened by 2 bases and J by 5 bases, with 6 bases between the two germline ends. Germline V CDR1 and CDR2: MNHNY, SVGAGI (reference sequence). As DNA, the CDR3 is TGTGCCAGCAGTTACATTTCGACTGAAGCTTTCTTT. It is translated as CASSYISTEAFF.

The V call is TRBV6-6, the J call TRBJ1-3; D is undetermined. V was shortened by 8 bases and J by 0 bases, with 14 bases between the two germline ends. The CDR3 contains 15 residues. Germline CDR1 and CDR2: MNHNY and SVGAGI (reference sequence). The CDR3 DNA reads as TGTGCCAGCTATGTAGGGATCCCCTCTGGAAACACCATATATTTT. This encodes CASYVGIPSGNTIYF.

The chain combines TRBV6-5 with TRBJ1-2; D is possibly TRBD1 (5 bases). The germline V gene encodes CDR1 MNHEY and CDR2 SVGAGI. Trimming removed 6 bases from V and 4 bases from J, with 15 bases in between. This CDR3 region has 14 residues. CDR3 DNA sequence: TGTGCCAGCAGCCGACAAAGGGGCGTCTATGGCTACACCTTC. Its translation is CASSRQRGVYGYTF.

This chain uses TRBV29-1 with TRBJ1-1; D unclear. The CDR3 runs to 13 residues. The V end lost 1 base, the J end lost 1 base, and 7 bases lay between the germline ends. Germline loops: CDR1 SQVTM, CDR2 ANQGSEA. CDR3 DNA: TGCAGCGTTGAAGGCGCAGGGAACACTGAAGCTTTCTTT. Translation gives CSVEGAGNTEAFF.

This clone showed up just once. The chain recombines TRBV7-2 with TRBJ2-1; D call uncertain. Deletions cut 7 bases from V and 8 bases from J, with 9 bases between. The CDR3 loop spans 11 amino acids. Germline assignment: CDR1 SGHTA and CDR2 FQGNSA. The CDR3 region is CASMGIYEQFF. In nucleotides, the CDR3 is TGTGCCAGCATGGGGATCTATGAGCAGTTCTTC.

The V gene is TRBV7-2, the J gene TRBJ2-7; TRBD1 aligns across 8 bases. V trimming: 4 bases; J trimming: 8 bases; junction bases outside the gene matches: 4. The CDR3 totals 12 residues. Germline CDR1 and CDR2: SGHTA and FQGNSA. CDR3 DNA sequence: TGTGCCAGCAGCTCCCGGACAGGGCAGCAGTACTTC. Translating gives CASSSRTGQQYF. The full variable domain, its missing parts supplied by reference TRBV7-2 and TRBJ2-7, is GAGVSQSPSNKVTEKGKDVELRCDPISGHTALYWYRQSLGQGLEFLIYFQGNSAPDKSGLPSDRFSAERTGGSVSTLTIQRTQQEDSAVYLCASSSRTGQQYFGPGTRLTVT.

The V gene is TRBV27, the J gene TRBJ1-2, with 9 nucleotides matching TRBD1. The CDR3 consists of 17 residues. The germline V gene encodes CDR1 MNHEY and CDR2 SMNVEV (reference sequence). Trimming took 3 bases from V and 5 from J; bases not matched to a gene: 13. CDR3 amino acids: CASSFRGQGGFEYGYTF. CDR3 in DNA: TGTGCCAGCAGTTTTCGGGGACAGGGTGGGTTCGAGTATGGCTACACCTTC.

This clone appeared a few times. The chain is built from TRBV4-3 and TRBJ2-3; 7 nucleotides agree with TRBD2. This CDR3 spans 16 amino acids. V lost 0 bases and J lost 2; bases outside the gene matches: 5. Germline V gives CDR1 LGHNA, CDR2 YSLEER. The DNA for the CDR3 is TGCGCCAGCAGCCAAGAACTAGCGCGTCTCACAGATACGCAGTATTTT. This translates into CASSQELARLTDTQYF.

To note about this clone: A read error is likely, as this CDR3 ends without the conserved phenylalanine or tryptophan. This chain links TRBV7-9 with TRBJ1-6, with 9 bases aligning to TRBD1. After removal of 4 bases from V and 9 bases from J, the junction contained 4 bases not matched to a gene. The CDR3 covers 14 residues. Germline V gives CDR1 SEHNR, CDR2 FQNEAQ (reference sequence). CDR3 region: CASSSQTGGSPLHS. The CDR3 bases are TGTGCCAGCAGCTCGCAGACAGGGGGTTCACCCCTCCACTCT.

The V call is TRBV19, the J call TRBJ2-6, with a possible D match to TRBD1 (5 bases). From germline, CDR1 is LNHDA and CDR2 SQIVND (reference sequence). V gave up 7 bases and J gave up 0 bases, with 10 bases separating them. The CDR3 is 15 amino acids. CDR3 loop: CASKPTGSGANVLTF. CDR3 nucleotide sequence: TGTGCCAGTAAACCAACAGGCTCTGGGGCCAACGTCCTGACTTTC.

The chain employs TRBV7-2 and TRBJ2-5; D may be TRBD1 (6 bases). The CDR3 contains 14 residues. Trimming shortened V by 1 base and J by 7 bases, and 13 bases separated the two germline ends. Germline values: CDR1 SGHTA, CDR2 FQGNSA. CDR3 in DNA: TGTGCCAGCAGCTTAGGTTGGGGGCAGGGGACCCAGTACTTC. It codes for CASSLGWGQGTQYF. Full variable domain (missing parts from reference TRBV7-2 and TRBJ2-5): GAGVSQSPSNKVTEKGKDVELRCDPISGHTALYWYRQSLGQGLEFLIYFQGNSAPDKSGLPSDRFSAERTGGSVSTLTIQRTQQEDSAVYLCASSLGWGQGTQYFGPGTRLLVL.

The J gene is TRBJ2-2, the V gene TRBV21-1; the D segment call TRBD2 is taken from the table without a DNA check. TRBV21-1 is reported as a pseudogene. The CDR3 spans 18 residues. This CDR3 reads CASCGLAGGKANTGELFF. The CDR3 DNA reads TGTGCCAGCTGCGGACTAGCGGGAGGTAAAGCGAACACCGGGGAGCTGTTTTTT.

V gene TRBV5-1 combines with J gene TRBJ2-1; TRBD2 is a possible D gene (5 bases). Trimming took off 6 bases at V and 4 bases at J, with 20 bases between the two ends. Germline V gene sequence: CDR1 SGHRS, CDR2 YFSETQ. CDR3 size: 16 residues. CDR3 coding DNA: TGCGCCAGCACCCTCCAAGGTGGCGGGCGGTACAATGAGCAGTTCTTC. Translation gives CASTLQGGGRYNEQFF.

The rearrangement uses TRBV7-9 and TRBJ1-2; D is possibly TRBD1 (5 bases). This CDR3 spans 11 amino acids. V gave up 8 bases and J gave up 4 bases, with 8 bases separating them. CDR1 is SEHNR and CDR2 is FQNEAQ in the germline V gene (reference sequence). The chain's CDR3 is CASGGVYGYTF. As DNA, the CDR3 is TGTGCCAGCGGGGGGGTCTATGGCTACACCTTC.

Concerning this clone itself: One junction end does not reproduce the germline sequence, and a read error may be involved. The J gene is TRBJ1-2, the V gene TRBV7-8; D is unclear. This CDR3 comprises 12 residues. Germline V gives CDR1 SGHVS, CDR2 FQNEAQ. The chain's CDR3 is CASSLGEVGRAF. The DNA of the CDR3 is TGTGCCAGCAGCTTAGGGGAGGTCGGTCGCGCCTTC. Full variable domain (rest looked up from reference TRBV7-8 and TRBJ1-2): GAGVSQSPRYKVAKRGQDVALRCDPISGHVSLFWYQQALGQGPEFLTYFQNEAQLDKSGLPSDRFFAERPEGSVSTLKIQRTQQEDSAVYLCASSLGEVGRAFGSGTRLTVV.

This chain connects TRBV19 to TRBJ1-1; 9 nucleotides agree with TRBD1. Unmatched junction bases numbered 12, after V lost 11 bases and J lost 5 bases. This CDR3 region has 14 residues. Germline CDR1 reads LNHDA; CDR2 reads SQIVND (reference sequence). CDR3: CASSLTGGLTEAFF. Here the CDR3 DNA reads TGTGCCTCCTCTCTAACAGGGGGCTTGACTGAAGCTTTCTTT.

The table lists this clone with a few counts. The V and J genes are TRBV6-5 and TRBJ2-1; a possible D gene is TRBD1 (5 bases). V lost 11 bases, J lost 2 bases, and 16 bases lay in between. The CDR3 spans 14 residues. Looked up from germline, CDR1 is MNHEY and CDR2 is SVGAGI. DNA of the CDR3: TGTGCCGGCCGGCCTAGGGGTACCTACAATGAGCAGTTCTTC. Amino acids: CAGRPRGTYNEQFF.

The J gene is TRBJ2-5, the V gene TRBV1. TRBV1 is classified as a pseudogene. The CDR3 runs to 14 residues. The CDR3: CTSSQVRGGETQYF. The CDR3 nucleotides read TGCACCAGCAGCCAGGTCAGGGGAGGAGAGACCCAGTACTTC.

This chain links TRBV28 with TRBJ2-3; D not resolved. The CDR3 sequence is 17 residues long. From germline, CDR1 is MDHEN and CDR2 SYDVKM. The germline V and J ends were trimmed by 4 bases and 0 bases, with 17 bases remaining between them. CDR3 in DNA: TGTGCCAGCAGTTCCCCCGGCCTAATTTCTAGCACAGATACGCAGTATTTT. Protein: CASSSPGLISSTDTQYF.

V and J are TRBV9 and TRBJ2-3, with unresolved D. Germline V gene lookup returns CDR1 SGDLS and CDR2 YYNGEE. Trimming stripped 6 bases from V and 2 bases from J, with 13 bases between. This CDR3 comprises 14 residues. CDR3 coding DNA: TGTGCCAGCACGACTCTTTTTAACACAGATACGCAGTATTTT. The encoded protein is CASTTLFNTDTQYF.

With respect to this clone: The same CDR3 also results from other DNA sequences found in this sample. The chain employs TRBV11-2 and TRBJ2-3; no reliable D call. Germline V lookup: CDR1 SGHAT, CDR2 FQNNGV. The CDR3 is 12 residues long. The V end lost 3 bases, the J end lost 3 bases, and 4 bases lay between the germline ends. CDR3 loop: CASSLITDTQYF. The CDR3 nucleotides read TGTGCCAGCAGCTTGATTACAGATACGCAGTATTTT.

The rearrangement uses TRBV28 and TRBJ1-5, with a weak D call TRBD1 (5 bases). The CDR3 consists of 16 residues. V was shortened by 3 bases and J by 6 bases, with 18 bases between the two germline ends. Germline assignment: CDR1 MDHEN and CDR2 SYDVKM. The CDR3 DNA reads TGTGCCAGCAGTTTCCACGCAGGGTCGGATAGTCAGCCCCAGCATTTT. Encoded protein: CASSFHAGSDSQPQHF. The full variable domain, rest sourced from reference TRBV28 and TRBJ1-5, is DVKVTQSSRYLVKRTGEKVFLECVQDMDHENMFWYRQDPGLGLRLIYFSYDVKMKEKGDIPEGYSVSREKKERFSLILESASTNQTSMYLCASSFHAGSDSQPQHFGDGTRLSIL.